This TCR beta chain was obtained from a study of spatial heterogeneity in lung cancer. As to time point: sample taken at primary tumor resection. Whole RNA came from tumor, nontumor lung or frozen PBMC and was sequenced without being sorted. Trimming removed 5 bases from V and 4 bases from J, with 12 bases in between. This CDR3 has 14 residues. Germline CDR1 reads MDHEN; CDR2 reads SYDVKM. A unique molecular identifier was attached to every TCR cDNA molecule. Via MiXCR, TCRdb re-called the 5' RACE reads, giving one row per CDR3 protein. The table records around 92,000 distinct CDR3 sequences, roughly 12% of them present only once.

The rearrangement joins TRBV28 to TRBJ2-4; maybe TRBD1 (6 bases). This receptor was obtained from a male donor with early-stage non-small cell lung cancer. The source was PBMCs, collected at surgery. The CDR3 protein is CASSPWDTKNIQYF. CDR3 nucleotide sequence: TGTGCCAGCAGTCCCTGGGACACTAAAAACATTCAGTACTTC.